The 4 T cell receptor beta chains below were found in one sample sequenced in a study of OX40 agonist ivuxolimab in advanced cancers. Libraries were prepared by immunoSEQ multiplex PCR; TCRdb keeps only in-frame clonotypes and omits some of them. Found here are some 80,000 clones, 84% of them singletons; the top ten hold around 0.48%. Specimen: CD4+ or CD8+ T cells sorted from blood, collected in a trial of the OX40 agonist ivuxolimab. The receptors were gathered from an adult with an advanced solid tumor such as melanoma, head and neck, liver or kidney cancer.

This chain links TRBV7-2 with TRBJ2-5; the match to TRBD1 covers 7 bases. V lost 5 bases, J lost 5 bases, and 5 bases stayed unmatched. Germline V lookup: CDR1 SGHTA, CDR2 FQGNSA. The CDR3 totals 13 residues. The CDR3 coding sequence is TGTGCCAGCAGCCGTCGACAGGGTGAGACCCAGTACTTC. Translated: CASSRRQGETQYF.

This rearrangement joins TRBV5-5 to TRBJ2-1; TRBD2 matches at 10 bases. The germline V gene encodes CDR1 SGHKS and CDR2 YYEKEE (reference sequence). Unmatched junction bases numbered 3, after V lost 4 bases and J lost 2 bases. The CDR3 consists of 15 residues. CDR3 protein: CASSASGSPYNEQFF. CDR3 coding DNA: TGTGCCAGCAGCGCTAGCGGGAGCCCCTACAATGAGCAGTTCTTC.

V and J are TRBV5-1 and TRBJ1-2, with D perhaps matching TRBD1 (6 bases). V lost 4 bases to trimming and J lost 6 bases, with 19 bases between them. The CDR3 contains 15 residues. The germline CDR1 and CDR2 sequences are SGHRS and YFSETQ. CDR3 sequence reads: CASSPTGQEGDGYTF. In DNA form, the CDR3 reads TGCGCCAGCAGCCCAACCGGGCAGGAGGGGGATGGCTACACCTTC.

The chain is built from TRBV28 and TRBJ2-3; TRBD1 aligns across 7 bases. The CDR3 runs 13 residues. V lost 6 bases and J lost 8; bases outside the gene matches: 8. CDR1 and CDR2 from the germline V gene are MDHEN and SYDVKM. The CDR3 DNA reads TGTGCCAGCAGAAGACAGGGCGGAGGTACGCAGTATTTT. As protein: CASRRQGGGTQYF.